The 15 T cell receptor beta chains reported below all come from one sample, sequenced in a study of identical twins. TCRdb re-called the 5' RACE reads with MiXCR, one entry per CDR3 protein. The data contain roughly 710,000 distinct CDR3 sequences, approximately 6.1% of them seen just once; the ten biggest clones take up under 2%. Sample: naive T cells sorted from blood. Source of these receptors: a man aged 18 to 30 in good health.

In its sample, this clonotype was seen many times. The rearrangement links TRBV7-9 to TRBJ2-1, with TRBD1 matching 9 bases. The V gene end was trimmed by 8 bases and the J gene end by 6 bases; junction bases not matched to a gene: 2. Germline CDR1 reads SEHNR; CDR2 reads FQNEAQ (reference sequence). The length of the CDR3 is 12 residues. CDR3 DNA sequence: TGTGCCAGCGGGACAGGGATCAATGAGCAGTTCTTC. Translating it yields CASGTGINEQFF.

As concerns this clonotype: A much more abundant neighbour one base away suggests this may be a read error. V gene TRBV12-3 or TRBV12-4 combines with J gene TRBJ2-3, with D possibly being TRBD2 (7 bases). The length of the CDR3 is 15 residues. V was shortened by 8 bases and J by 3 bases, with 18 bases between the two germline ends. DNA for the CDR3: TGTGCCAGCGCCCCGTGGGGGGGGCAGACAGATACGCAGTATTTT. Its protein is CASAPWGGQTDTQYF.

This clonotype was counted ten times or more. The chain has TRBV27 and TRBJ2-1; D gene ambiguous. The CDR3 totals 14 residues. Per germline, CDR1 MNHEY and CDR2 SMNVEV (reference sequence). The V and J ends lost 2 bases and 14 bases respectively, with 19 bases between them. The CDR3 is CASSLSFMGIMEFF. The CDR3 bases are TGTGCCAGCAGTTTAAGTTTTATGGGGATAATGGAGTTCTTC.

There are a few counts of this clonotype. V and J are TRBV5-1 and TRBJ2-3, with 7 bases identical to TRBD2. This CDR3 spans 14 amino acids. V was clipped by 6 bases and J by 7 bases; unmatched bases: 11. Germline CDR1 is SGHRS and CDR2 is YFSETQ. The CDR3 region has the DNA TGCGCCAGCACCATCAGCGGGACCAGCCATACGCAGTATTTT. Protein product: CASTISGTSHTQYF.

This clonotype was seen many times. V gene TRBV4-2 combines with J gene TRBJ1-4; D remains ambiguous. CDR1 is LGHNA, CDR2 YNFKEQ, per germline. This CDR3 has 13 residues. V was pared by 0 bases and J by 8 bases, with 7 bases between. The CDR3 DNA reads TGTGCCAGCAGCCAAGAATCCTCGGAAAAACTGTTTTTT. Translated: CASSQESSEKLFF.

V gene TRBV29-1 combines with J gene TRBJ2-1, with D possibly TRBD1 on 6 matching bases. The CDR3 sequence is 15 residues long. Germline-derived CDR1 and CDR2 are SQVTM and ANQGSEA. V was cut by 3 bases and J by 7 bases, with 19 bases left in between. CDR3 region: CSVDGQGNVRNEQFF. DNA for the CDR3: TGCAGCGTTGATGGTCAGGGGAATGTGAGAAATGAGCAGTTCTTC.

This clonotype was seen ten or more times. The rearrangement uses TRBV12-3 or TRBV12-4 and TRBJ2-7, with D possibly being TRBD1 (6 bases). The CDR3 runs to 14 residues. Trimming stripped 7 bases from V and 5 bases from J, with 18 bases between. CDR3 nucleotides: TGTGCCAGCATTTACGCCCGGGACACCCACGAGCAGTACTTC. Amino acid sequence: CASIYARDTHEQYF.

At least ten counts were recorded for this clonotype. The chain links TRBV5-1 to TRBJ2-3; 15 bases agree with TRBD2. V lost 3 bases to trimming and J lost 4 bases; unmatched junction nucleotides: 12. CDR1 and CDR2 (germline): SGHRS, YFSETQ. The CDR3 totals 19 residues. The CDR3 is CASSSGQLGLAGGPDTQYF. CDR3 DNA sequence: TGCGCCAGCAGCTCCGGACAGCTGGGACTAGCGGGAGGACCAGATACGCAGTATTTT.

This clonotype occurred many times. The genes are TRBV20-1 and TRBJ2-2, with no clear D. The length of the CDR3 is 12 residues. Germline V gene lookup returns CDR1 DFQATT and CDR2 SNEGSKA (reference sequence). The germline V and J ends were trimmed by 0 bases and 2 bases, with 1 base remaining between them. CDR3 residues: CSARDNTGELFF. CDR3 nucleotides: TGCAGTGCTAGAGACAACACCGGGGAGCTGTTTTTT.

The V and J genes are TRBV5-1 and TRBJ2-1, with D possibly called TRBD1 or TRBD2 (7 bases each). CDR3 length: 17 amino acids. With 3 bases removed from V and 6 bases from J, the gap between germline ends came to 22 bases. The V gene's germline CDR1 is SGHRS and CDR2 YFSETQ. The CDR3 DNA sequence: TGCGCCAGCAGCTCGGGGGGTTGGCAGGGGGTATCCAATGAGCAGTTCTTC. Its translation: CASSSGGWQGVSNEQFF.

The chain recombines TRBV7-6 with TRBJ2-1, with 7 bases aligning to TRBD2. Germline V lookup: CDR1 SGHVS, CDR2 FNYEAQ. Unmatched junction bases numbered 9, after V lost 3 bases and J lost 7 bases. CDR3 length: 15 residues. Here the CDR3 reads CASSFFLADKNEQFF. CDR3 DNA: TGTGCCAGCAGCTTCTTCCTAGCGGACAAAAATGAGCAGTTCTTC.

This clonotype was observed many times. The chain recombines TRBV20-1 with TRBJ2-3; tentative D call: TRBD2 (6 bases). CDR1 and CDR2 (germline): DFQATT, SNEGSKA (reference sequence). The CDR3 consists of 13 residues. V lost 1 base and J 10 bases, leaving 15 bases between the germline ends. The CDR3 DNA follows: TGCAGTGCTAGAGGGGCGGGATCCTCTGCGCAGTATTTT. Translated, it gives CSARGAGSSAQYF.

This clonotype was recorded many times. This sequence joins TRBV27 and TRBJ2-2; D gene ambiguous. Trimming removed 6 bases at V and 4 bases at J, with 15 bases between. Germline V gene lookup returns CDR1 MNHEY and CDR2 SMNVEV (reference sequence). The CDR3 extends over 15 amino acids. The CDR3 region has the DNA TGTGCCAGCAGCCTCCTCTCGCGTGGCACCGGGGAGCTGTTTTTT. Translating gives CASSLLSRGTGELFF.

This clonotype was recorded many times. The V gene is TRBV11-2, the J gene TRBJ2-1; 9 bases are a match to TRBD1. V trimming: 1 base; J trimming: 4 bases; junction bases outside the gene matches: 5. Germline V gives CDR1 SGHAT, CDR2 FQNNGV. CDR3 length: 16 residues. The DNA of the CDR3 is TGTGCCAGCAGCTTAGGGACAGGGGAACCTTACAATGAGCAGTTCTTC. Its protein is CASSLGTGEPYNEQFF.

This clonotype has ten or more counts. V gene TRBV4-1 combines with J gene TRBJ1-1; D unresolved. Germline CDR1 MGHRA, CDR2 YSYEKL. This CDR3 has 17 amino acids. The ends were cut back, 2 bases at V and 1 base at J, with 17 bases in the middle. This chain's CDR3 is CASSQLGEGLGNTEAFF. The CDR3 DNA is TGCGCCAGCAGCCAACTTGGGGAGGGCCTAGGGAACACTGAAGCTTTCTTT.